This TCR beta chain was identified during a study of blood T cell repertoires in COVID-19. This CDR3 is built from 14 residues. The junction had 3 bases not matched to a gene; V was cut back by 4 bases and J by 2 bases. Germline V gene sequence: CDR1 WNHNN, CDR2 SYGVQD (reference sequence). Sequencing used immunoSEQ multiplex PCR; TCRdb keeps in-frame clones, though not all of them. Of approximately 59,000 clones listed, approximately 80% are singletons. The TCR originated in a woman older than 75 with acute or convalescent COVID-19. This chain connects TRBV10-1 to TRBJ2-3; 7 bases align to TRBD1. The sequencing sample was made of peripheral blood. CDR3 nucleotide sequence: TGCGCCAGCAGTGGGGACAGTACCACAGATACGCAGTATTTT. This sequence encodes CASSGDSTTDTQYF.